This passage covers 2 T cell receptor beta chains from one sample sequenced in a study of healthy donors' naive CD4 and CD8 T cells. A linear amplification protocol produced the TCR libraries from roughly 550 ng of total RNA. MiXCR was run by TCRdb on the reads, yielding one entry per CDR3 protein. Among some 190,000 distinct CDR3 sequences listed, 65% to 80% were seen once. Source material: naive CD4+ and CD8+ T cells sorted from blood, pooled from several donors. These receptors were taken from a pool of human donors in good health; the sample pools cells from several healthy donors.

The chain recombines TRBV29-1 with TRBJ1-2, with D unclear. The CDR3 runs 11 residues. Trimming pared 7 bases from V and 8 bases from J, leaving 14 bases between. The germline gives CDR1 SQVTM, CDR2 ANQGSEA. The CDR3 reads CSATIGWGYTF. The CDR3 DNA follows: TGCAGCGCAACAATAGGATGGGGCTACACCTTC.

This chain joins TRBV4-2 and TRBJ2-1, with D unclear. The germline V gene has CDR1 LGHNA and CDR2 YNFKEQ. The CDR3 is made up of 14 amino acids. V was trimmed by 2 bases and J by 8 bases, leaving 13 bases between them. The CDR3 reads CASSQSLPSDEQFF. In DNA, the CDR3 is TGTGCCAGCAGCCAATCTCTACCATCCGATGAGCAGTTCTTC.